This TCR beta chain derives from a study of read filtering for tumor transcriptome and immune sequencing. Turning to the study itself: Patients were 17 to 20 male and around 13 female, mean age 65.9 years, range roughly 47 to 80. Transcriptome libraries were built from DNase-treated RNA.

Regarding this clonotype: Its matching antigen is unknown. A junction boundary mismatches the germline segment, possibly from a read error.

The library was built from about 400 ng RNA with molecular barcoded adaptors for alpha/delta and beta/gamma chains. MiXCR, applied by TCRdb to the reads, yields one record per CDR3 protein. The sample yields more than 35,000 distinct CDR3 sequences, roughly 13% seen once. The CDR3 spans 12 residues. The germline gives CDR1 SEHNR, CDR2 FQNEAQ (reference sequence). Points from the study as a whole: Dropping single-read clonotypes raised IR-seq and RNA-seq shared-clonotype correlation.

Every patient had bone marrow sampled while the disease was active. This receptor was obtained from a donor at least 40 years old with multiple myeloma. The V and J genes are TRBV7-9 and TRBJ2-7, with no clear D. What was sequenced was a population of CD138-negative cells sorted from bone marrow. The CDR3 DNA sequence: TGTGCCAACAGCTTAGGGTCTTCGGTGCAGTACTTC. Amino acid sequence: CANSLGSSVQYF.